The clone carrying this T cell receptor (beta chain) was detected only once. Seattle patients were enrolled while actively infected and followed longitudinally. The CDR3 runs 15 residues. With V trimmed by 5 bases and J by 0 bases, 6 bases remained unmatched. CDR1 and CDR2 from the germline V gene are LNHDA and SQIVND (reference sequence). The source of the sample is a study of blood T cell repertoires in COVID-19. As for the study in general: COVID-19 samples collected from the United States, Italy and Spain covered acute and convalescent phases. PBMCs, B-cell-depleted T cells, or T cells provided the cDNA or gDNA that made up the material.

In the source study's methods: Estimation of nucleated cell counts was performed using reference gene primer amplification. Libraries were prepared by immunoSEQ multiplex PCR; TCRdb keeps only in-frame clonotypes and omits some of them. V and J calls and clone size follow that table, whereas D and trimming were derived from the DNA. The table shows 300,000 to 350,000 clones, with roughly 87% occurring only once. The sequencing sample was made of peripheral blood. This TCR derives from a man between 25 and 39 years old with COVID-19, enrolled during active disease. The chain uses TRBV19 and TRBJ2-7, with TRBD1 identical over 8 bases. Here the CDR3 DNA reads TGTGCCAGTAGTCCAGGGACAGGTAGCTCCTACGAGCAGTACTTC. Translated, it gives CASSPGTGSSYEQYF.